The source of this TCR beta chain is a study of T cell repertoires in cytomegalovirus infection. The wider study: From public TCR beta signatures came an indication of both CMV infection and matching HLA type. Study-wide findings and caveats: HLA-C-restricted TCR beta clonotypes specific for CMV led the ex vivo response.

MiXCR, applied by TCRdb to the reads, yields one record per CDR3 protein. The sample gives roughly 300,000 distinct CDR3 sequences, roughly 9.5% of which show up once; around 4% is in the top ten. Turning to this clonotype: The target antigen is unknown.

Unmatched junction bases numbered 11, after V lost 7 bases and J lost 4 bases. CDR3 length: 17 amino acids. Per germline, CDR1 MGHDK and CDR2 SYGVNS. The receptor's source is a human donor in good health (CMV status not recorded). Some clones in this sample may be carry-over from other donors' samples. The chain carries TRBV25-1 and TRBJ2-6; 9 positions match TRBD2. Sequences were obtained from PBMCs. This CDR3 is CASTDTASGVGANVLTF. Written as DNA, the CDR3 is TGTGCCAGCACAGACACGGCTAGCGGGGTCGGGGCCAACGTCCTGACTTTC.